This passage covers 6 T cell receptor beta chains from one sample sequenced in a study of neurological immune-mediated disorders. TCRdb reanalysed the 5' RACE reads using MiXCR and keeps one entry per CDR3 protein. The sample yields about 55,000 distinct CDR3 sequences, over 3.5% seen once. Sequencing input: CD4+ T cells from blood. Receptors originate from a woman between 40 and 55 years old with multiple sclerosis.

This clonotype was picked up many times. The chain has TRBV6-5 and TRBJ1-1; D gene unclear. Germline V gene sequence: CDR1 MNHEY, CDR2 SVGAGI. The CDR3 covers 11 residues. V shed 6 bases and J shed 5 bases, with 7 bases lying between them. In DNA form, the CDR3 reads TGTGCCAGCAGCAGAGGGACTGAAGCTTTCTTT. Protein product: CASSRGTEAFF.

This clonotype was detected many times. The J gene is TRBJ1-1, the V gene TRBV29-1; D not resolved. V was trimmed by 2 bases and J by 3 bases, leaving 13 bases between them. CDR3 length: 14 residues. Per the germline V gene, CDR1 is SQVTM and CDR2 is ANQGSEA. The CDR3 spells CSVELRGRYTEAFF. In nucleotides, the CDR3 is TGCAGCGTTGAATTGCGGGGTAGATACACTGAAGCTTTCTTT.

This clonotype was seen many times. The chain recombines TRBV7-9 with TRBJ1-1; tentative D call: TRBD1 (5 bases). CDR1 is SEHNR and CDR2 is FQNEAQ in the germline V gene (reference sequence). The CDR3 consists of 15 residues. Deletions cut 4 bases from V and 0 bases from J, with 12 bases between. The CDR3 sequence: CASSSTFRVNTEAFF. The CDR3, as DNA: TGTGCCAGCAGCTCGACGTTCAGGGTGAACACTGAAGCTTTCTTT.

This clonotype was picked up many times. A read error may account for a junction end that differs from germline. V usage is TRBV10-2 and J usage is TRBJ2-3, with D perhaps matching TRBD2 (5 bases). Germline V gene lookup returns CDR1 WSHSY and CDR2 SAAADI. The CDR3 consists of 13 residues. In DNA, the CDR3 is TGCGCCAGCAGTAGAGGGAGAGGAGATCCGCAGTATTTT. Residues: CASSRGRGDPQYF.

This clonotype appeared a few times. The CDR3 loop is CASSSGQGNTGELFF. The CDR3, as DNA: TGTGCCAGCAGCTCGGGACAGGGGAACACCGGGGAGCTGTTTTTT. V usage is TRBV7-3 and J usage is TRBJ2-2, with 9 bases lining up with TRBD1. The germline V gene has CDR1 SGHTA and CDR2 FQGTGA. V was pared by 4 bases and J by 1 base, with 1 base of the junction left unmatched. The CDR3 has 15 residues. Filled out from reference TRBV7-3 and TRBJ2-2, the complete variable domain reads GAGVSQTPSNKVTEKGKYVELRCDPISGHTALYWYRQSLGQGPEFLIYFQGTGAADDSGLPNDRFFAVRPEGSVSTLKIQRTERGDSAVYLCASSSGQGNTGELFFGEGSRLTVL.

This clonotype was recorded many times. J is TRBJ1-1 and V is TRBV5-1; D gene ambiguous. Germline CDR1 is SGHRS and CDR2 is YFSETQ. V was cut by 0 bases and J by 3 bases, with 9 bases left in between. CDR3 length equals 14 residues. The CDR3 sequence is CASSLAVVDTEAFF. CDR3 nucleotide sequence: TGCGCCAGCAGCTTGGCCGTGGTCGACACTGAAGCTTTCTTT.